The 22 T cell receptor beta chains in this list originate from one sample, sequenced in a study of T-cell reconstitution after alpha-beta-depleted transplantation in children. The authors prepared the TCRbeta library with unique molecular identifiers. TCRdb reprocessed the PCR reads with MiXCR, giving one entry per CDR3 protein. The sample has approximately 45,000 distinct CDR3 sequences, under 60% seen once. The material sequenced was peripheral blood, taken before TCRalphabeta/CD19-depleted stem cell transplant. These receptors originate from a boy younger than two with SCID, due to receive a stem cell transplant.

The count of this clonotype is one. The chain recombines TRBV5-5 with TRBJ1-2; 9 bases agree with TRBD1. The length of the CDR3 is 15 residues. Germline V gives CDR1 SGHKS, CDR2 YYEKEE (reference sequence). Losses at the gene ends were 4 bases for V and 2 bases for J; bases not matched to a gene: 6. The CDR3 coding sequence is TGTGCCAGCAGCCGAACGGGGACAGGGAACTATGGCTACACCTTC. It yields the protein CASSRTGTGNYGYTF.

The V and J genes are TRBV5-4 and TRBJ1-3, with no clear D. The CDR3 covers 14 residues. The V and J ends lost 4 bases and 1 base respectively, with 9 bases between them. Germline V CDR1 and CDR2: SGHNT, YYREEE (reference sequence). CDR3: CASSPPGSGNTIYF. For the CDR3, the DNA is TGTGCCAGCAGCCCCCCAGGATCTGGAAACACCATATATTTT.

This clonotype has a handful of counts. This sequence joins TRBV5-1 and TRBJ1-1; weak D call: TRBD1 (6 bases). V was trimmed by 4 bases and J by 7 bases, leaving 11 bases between them. There are 12 residues in the CDR3. In germline, CDR1 is SGHRS, CDR2 YFSETQ. In nucleotides, the CDR3 is TGCGCCAGCAGCATCGGACAGCATGAAGCTTTCTTT. Its translation: CASSIGQHEAFF.

The chain is built from TRBV10-1 and TRBJ2-3; D possibly corresponds to TRBD1 (7 bases). V gave up 6 bases and J gave up 0 bases, with 13 bases separating them. Germline CDR1 is WNHNN and CDR2 is SYGVQD (reference sequence). This CDR3 is 15 amino acids long. CDR3 region: CASSAGGLSTDTQYF. The CDR3 region has the DNA TGCGCCAGCAGCGCAGGGGGGCTGAGCACAGATACGCAGTATTTT.

The rearrangement links TRBV20-1 to TRBJ2-3, with a possible D match to TRBD1 (6 bases). Trimming shortened V by 6 bases and J by 2 bases, and 18 bases separated the two germline ends. Germline values: CDR1 DFQATT, CDR2 SNEGSKA (reference sequence). The CDR3 is 15 residues long. CDR3 sequence: CSAQPLGGPTDTQYF. The CDR3 coding sequence is TGCAGTGCCCAACCTCTAGGGGGACCCACAGATACGCAGTATTTT.

V usage is TRBV20-1 and J usage is TRBJ1-2, with D possibly matching TRBD1 (5 bases). This CDR3 has 16 residues. Germline-derived CDR1 and CDR2 are DFQATT and SNEGSKA (reference sequence). Trimming stripped 0 bases from V and 4 bases from J, with 18 bases between. The CDR3 nucleotides are TGCAGTGCTAGAGATCTGGGGCAGGCGATCCCCTATGGCTACACCTTC. Its translation: CSARDLGQAIPYGYTF.

The chain employs TRBV7-2 and TRBJ2-7, with D uncertain. This CDR3 comprises 14 residues. The V end was cut by 2 bases, the J end by 0 bases, with 8 bases between. The germline V gene has CDR1 SGHTA and CDR2 FQGNSA. CDR3 sequence: CASSLSDNSYEQYF. The CDR3 region has the DNA TGTGCCAGCAGCTTAAGTGACAACTCCTACGAGCAGTACTTC.

This clonotype occurred many times. The chain employs TRBV29-1 and TRBJ2-7; maybe TRBD2 (6 bases). The germline V and J ends were trimmed by 4 bases and 2 bases, with 6 bases remaining between them. The V gene's germline CDR1 is SQVTM and CDR2 ANQGSEA. This CDR3 spans 11 amino acids. CDR3 amino acids: CSVGGAYEQYF. The CDR3 coding sequence is TGCAGCGTTGGGGGGGCCTACGAGCAGTACTTC.

V is TRBV12-3 or TRBV12-4 and J is TRBJ2-2, with TRBD2 matching over 9 bases. The ends lost 6 bases at V and 7 bases at J; junction bases unmatched: 6. CDR3 length: 14 amino acids. The CDR3 DNA reads TGTGCCAGCAGCTCCCGCGGGGGGGGCGGGGAGCTGTTTTTT. It is translated as CASSSRGGGGELFF.

CDR3 in DNA: TGTGCCATCAGTGAACCGACAGCCGAGCAGTACTTC. As protein: CAISEPTAEQYF. The gene calls are TRBV10-3 and TRBJ2-7, with a possible D match to TRBD1 (5 bases). Trimming left V 3 bases short and J 6 bases short, with 9 bases between. Germline V CDR1 and CDR2: ENHRY, SYGVKD. The CDR3 is 12 amino acids.

The rearrangement links TRBV6-4 to TRBJ1-5; D is uncertain. The CDR3 covers 13 residues. The V gene's germline CDR1 is MRHNA and CDR2 SNTAGT. Trimming stripped 3 bases from V and 9 bases from J, with 12 bases between. The CDR3 sequence is CASSEDGVRPQHF. CDR3 sequence (DNA): TGTGCCAGCAGTGAGGACGGAGTACGGCCCCAGCATTTT.

V usage is TRBV7-2 and J usage is TRBJ2-1; 10 bases align to TRBD1. The CDR3 is 12 residues long. V shed 1 base, J shed 14 bases, and the junction held 2 bases outside the gene matches. Germline V gene lookup returns CDR1 SGHTA and CDR2 FQGNSA. The CDR3 sequence is CASSLDGTGEFF. The DNA of the CDR3 is TGTGCCAGCAGCTTAGATGGGACAGGGGAGTTCTTC.

V is TRBV20-1 and J is TRBJ1-1; maybe TRBD1 (5 bases). Germline V CDR1 and CDR2: DFQATT, SNEGSKA (reference sequence). V was cut by 5 bases and J by 3 bases, with 10 bases left in between. This CDR3 has 12 residues. In nucleotides, the CDR3 is TGCAGTGCTCCCCAGGGTGACACTGAAGCTTTCTTT. It is translated as CSAPQGDTEAFF.

CDR3 coding DNA: TGTGCCAGCAGGTCTGCGTTAGCGGGGGGGACAGATACGCAGTATTTT. Translation: CASRSALAGGTDTQYF. The chain employs TRBV6-1 and TRBJ2-3, with 11 bases fitting TRBD2. Germline-derived CDR1 and CDR2 are MNHNS and SASEGT. The ends lost 6 bases at V and 3 bases at J; junction bases unmatched: 8. The CDR3 is 16 residues long.

The CDR3: CASIPDESGNTIYF. CDR3 coding DNA: TGTGCCAGCATCCCTGACGAGTCTGGAAACACCATATATTTT. The V call is TRBV12-3 or TRBV12-4, the J call TRBJ1-3; no definite D call. The ends were cut back, 7 bases at V and 1 base at J, with 11 bases in the middle. The CDR3 length is 14 residues.

J is TRBJ2-6 and V is TRBV6-1; D ambiguous. CDR3 size: 13 residues. V was clipped by 8 bases and J by 2 bases, with 7 bases between them. Germline-derived CDR1 and CDR2 are MNHNS and SASEGT. CDR3 sequence (DNA): TGTGCCAGCCGCTTGACTGGGGCCAACGTCCTGACTTTC. Translation: CASRLTGANVLTF.

The rearrangement joins TRBV20-1 to TRBJ2-5, with D perhaps matching TRBD1 or TRBD2 (6 bases each). The V gene lost 0 bases and the J gene lost 4 bases, with 15 bases spanning the gap. The CDR3 is 15 residues long. Germline lookup yields CDR1 DFQATT and CDR2 SNEGSKA (reference sequence). CDR3 protein: CSARDYRGPRETQYF. CDR3 nucleotide sequence: TGCAGTGCTAGAGATTACCGGGGGCCGCGAGAGACCCAGTACTTC.

This clonotype was seen a handful of times. The J gene is TRBJ2-7, the V gene TRBV6-1; D may match TRBD1 or TRBD2 (5 bases each). This CDR3 has 16 residues. Germline V gene sequence: CDR1 MNHNS, CDR2 SASEGT. V shed 3 bases and J shed 6 bases, with 21 bases lying between them. DNA of the CDR3: TGTGCCAGCAGTGAGGAGACGGGACGTGGCCCAAGCGAGCAGTACTTC. It yields the protein CASSEETGRGPSEQYF.

The chain links TRBV28 to TRBJ1-1, with a possible D match to TRBD1 (5 bases). This CDR3 has 14 amino acids. Deletions cut 4 bases from V and 0 bases from J, with 9 bases between. CDR1 is MDHEN, CDR2 SYDVKM, per germline. The CDR3 sequence: CASSWRGMNTEAFF. For the CDR3, the DNA is TGTGCCAGCAGTTGGAGGGGTATGAACACTGAAGCTTTCTTT.

This chain connects TRBV4-1 to TRBJ1-1, with 7 nucleotides matching TRBD1. V was pared by 4 bases and J by 0 bases, with 8 bases of the junction left unmatched. This CDR3 has 16 residues. Germline V CDR1 and CDR2: MGHRA, YSYEKL. The CDR3 coding sequence is TGCGCCAGCAGCCTCCCAGGGGGAAAAATGAACACTGAAGCTTTCTTT. Amino acid sequence: CASSLPGGKMNTEAFF.

CDR3 loop: CATGWGGYNEQFF. The DNA of the CDR3 is TGTGCCACCGGTTGGGGGGGCTACAATGAGCAGTTCTTC. This rearrangement joins TRBV12-3 or TRBV12-4 to TRBJ2-1; 7 nucleotides agree with TRBD2. This CDR3 spans 13 amino acids. With V trimmed by 10 bases and J by 3 bases, 6 bases remained unmatched.

V gene TRBV3-1 combines with J gene TRBJ2-1; D is perhaps TRBD2 (5 bases). The CDR3 covers 12 residues. The V end lost 1 base, the J end lost 8 bases, and 6 bases lay between the germline ends. Looked up from germline, CDR1 is LGHDT and CDR2 is YNNKEL (reference sequence). CDR3 nucleotide sequence: TGTGCCAGCAGCCAAGTGGGAGATGAGCAGTTCTTC. Protein: CASSQVGDEQFF.